The source of this T cell receptor beta chain is a study of human thymus T cells. The ends were cut back, 0 bases at V and 10 bases at J, with 12 bases in the middle. Germline V gives CDR1 MGHRA, CDR2 YSYEKL. The CDR3 extends over 14 amino acids. Only in-frame clones appear in the TCRdb table, and some are missing; sequencing was by immunoSEQ multiplex PCR. The sample includes about 60,000 clones, 94% of them seen just once. Half of the eight donors gave roughly 0.45-1 mL blood during surgery. This clonotype originated in a boy in the first two years of life with a congenital heart defect but otherwise immunologically healthy. This sequence joins TRBV4-1 and TRBJ1-4, with no clear D. What was sequenced was blood. The CDR3 sequence: CASSQDRGPGKLFF. For the CDR3, the DNA is TGCGCCAGCAGCCAAGATAGAGGACCAGGAAAACTGTTTTTT.